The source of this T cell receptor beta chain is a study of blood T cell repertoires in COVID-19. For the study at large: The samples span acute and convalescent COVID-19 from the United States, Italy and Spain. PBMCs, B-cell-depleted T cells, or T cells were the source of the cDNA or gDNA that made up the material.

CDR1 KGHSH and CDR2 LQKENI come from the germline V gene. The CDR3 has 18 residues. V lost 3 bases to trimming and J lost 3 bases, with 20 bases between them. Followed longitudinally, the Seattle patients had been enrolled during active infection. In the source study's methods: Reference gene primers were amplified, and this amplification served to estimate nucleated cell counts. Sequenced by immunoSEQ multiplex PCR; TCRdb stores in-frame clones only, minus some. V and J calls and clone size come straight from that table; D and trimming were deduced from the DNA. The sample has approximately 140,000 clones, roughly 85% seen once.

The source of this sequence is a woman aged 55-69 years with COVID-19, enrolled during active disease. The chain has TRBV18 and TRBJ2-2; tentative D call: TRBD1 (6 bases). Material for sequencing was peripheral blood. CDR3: CASSPRGLEGGYTGELFF. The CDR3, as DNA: TGTGCCAGCTCACCGAGGGGCTTAGAAGGGGGATACACCGGGGAGCTGTTTTTT. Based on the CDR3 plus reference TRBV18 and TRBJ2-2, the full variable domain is NAGVMQNPRHLVRRRGQEARLRCSPMKGHSHVYWYRQLPEEGLKFMVYLQKENIIDESGMPKERFSAEFPKEGPSILRIQQVVRGDSAAYFCASSPRGLEGGYTGELFFGEGSRLTVL.